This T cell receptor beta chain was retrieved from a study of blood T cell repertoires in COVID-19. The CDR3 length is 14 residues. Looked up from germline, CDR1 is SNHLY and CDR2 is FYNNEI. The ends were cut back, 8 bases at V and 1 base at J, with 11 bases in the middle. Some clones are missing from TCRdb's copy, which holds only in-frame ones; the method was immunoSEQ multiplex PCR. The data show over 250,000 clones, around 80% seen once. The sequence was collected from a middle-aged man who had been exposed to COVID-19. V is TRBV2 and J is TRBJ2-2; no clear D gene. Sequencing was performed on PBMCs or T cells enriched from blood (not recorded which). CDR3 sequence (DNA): TGTGCCAGCGATCTGAGTCGGAACACCGGGGAGCTGTTTTTT. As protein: CASDLSRNTGELFF.